The present TCR beta chain was sequenced within a study of blood T cell repertoires in COVID-19. On the study more broadly: Some COVID-19 samples were acute and others convalescent; all came from the United States, Italy and Spain. PBMCs, B-cell-depleted T cells, or T cells were the source of the cDNA or gDNA that made up the material.

Authors' methods: For nucleated cells, counts were estimated from reference gene primer amplification. TCRdb's table, derived via immunoSEQ multiplex PCR, lists solely in-frame clones and lacks some. V and J calls and clone size come straight from that table; D and trimming were deduced from the DNA. The table includes approximately 190,000 clones, roughly four fifths detected once. Per the germline V gene, CDR1 is MDHEN and CDR2 is SYDVKM. This CDR3 region has 15 residues. V shed 6 bases, J shed 3 bases, and the junction held 8 bases outside the gene matches. Sequenced input: peripheral blood. The clonotype originates from a woman in her 40s with acute or convalescent COVID-19. The V call is TRBV28, the J call TRBJ2-7; TRBD1 aligns across 10 bases. This CDR3 reads CASSRPGQGFYEQYF. The CDR3 DNA sequence: TGTGCCAGCAGCCGACCGGGACAGGGGTTCTACGAGCAGTACTTC.